This T cell receptor beta chain was identified during a study of blood T cell repertoires in COVID-19. The ends were cut back, 2 bases at V and 4 bases at J, with 17 bases in the middle. The length of the CDR3 is 17 residues. The germline V gene has CDR1 SGHNT and CDR2 YENEEA. Assay: immunoSEQ multiplex PCR; the TCRdb copy retains only in-frame clones and omits some. The table lists about 440,000 clones, around 89% of them singletons. In this sample, this clone turned up once. This clonotype was sampled from a young woman with acute or convalescent COVID-19. The chain recombines TRBV11-3 with TRBJ2-2; D might be TRBD1 (5 bases). Sequencing was performed on peripheral blood. The CDR3, as DNA: TGTGCCAGCAGCTTATTCGGTGTAACTGGGGCCACCGGGGAGCTGTTTTTT. This codes for CASSLFGVTGATGELFF.